This TCR beta chain emerged from a study of blood T cell repertoires in COVID-19. About the research overall: The United States, Italy and Spain provided the acute and convalescent COVID-19 samples. In each case, the material was cDNA or gDNA derived from T cells, B-cell-depleted T cells, or PBMCs.

As originally analysed: How many nucleated cells were present was estimated from reference gene primer amplification. Only in-frame clones appear in the TCRdb table, and some are missing; sequencing was by immunoSEQ multiplex PCR. The V and J calls and the clone size are those of that table, but D and trimming were determined from the DNA. Of 250,000 or so clones listed, about 90% are singletons. The CDR3 is 13 amino acids. Per the germline V gene, CDR1 is LGHDT and CDR2 is YNNKEL (reference sequence). V was shortened by 4 bases and J by 3 bases, with 8 bases between the two germline ends. This study enrolled people aged 18 to 89 from approximately 24 US geographic areas.

The chain joins TRBV3-1 (or the pseudogene TRBV3-2) to TRBJ2-3; tentative D call: TRBD2 (6 bases). This TCR was recovered from a human donor in a cohort exposed to, infected with or recovered from COVID-19 (not recorded which). The donor label of this sample is uncertain. The specimen sequenced was PBMCs or T cells enriched from blood (not recorded which). CDR3 DNA: TGTGCCAGCAGCCGGGGGGTGACAGATACGCAGTATTTT. The encoded protein is CASSRGVTDTQYF.